This T cell receptor (beta chain) was found in a study of blood T cells in healthy people across ages. RNA extraction gave at least 5 micrograms of total RNA per sample. V lost 10 bases and J 5 bases, leaving 17 bases between the germline ends. The CDR3 totals 13 residues. Germline V gene data show CDR1 as MDHEN and CDR2 as SYDVKM. For the second PCR, which ran for about 6 to 11 cycles, a sample-barcoded 5' primer and a J-beta primer mix were used. A 12-random-nucleotide template-switch adaptor tagged each cDNA molecule. One entry per CDR3 protein results from TCRdb running MiXCR on the 5' RACE reads. This sample carries approximately 800,000 distinct CDR3 sequences, 30% to 45% of them seen once, and the ten largest clones take 10% to 15%. Of note for this clonotype: Its matching antigen is unknown.

Whole-study results and caveats: Age showed a roughly linear inverse relationship with TCR beta diversity per million T cells. Long-lived and aged donors differed, with more naive CD4+ cells and higher diversity in the long-lived.

The source of this sequence is a man between 18 and 29 years old in good health. The sequencing sample was made of blood. This chain joins TRBV28 and TRBJ1-2; D call uncertain. The CDR3 loop reads CANSPGPGYGYTF. CDR3 nucleotides: TGTGCCAACAGCCCGGGCCCCGGTTATGGCTACACCTTC.